One sample yielded the 23 T cell receptor beta chains listed below, sequenced in a study of cytomegalovirus exposure and HLA in healthy donors. Both 60 Vbeta primers and 13 Jbeta primers went into the PCR. Profiled with immunoSEQ multiplex PCR; TCRdb holds only in-frame clones, not every one. The sample carries roughly 150,000 clones, roughly 9.4% recorded once. Sequenced sample: PBMCs. These receptors were collected from a male donor in good health and CMV-seronegative.

This clone was seen more than once but under ten times. The chain couples TRBV29-1 to TRBJ2-1; 8 bases match TRBD2. This CDR3 has 18 residues. J lost 2 bases, V lost 2 bases, and 14 bases had no gene match. Germline-derived CDR1 and CDR2 are SQVTM and ANQGSEA. DNA for the CDR3: TGCAGCGTTGAAAGGCTCCCGGGTAGCGGGGCCACCTACAATGAGCAGTTCTTC. It translates to CSVERLPGSGATYNEQFF.

The chain carries TRBV7-9 and TRBJ2-3; a possible D gene is TRBD1 (6 bases). Deletions cut 5 bases from V and 7 bases from J, with 19 bases between. CDR3 size: 15 residues. The V gene's germline CDR1 is SEHNR and CDR2 FQNEAQ (reference sequence). This CDR3 reads CASSLPPGQSNTQYF. CDR3 DNA: TGTGCCAGCAGCCTACCCCCAGGACAGTCAAATACGCAGTATTTT.

The J gene is TRBJ2-4, the V gene TRBV9, with TRBD2 matching 11 bases. The trim removed 3 bases at V and 0 bases at J, leaving 8 bases unmatched. Germline V CDR1 and CDR2: SGDLS, YYNGEE. There are 18 residues in the CDR3. DNA for the CDR3: TGTGCCAGCAGCGAGGGACTAGCGGAGGACTTAGCCAAAAACATTCAGTACTTC. It translates to CASSEGLAEDLAKNIQYF.

Only a few counts were recorded for this clone. This rearrangement joins TRBV4-1 to TRBJ2-1, with D perhaps TRBD2 (5 bases). The CDR3 has 17 amino acids. V was trimmed by 0 bases and J by 2 bases, leaving 14 bases between them. CDR1 and CDR2 (germline): MGHRA, YSYEKL. Here the CDR3 DNA reads TGCGCCAGCAGCCAAGATCCGGGGTCCCGGCCCTACAATGAGCAGTTCTTC. Residues: CASSQDPGSRPYNEQFF.

About this clone: The sample holds other DNA sequences that translate to the same CDR3. This rearrangement joins TRBV29-1 to TRBJ2-7; TRBD1 matches 7 bases. CDR1 and CDR2 (germline): SQVTM, ANQGSEA. V dropped 5 bases and J dropped 5; count of bases not matched to a gene: 9. The CDR3 runs 13 residues. CDR3 sequence reads: CSVSRQGINEQYF. The CDR3 coding sequence is TGCAGCGTTAGCCGACAGGGAATCAACGAGCAGTACTTC.

This rearrangement joins TRBV5-8 to TRBJ2-2; D is perhaps TRBD1 (6 bases). The V end was cut by 4 bases, the J end by 4 bases, with 11 bases between. CDR3 size: 14 residues. The germline V gene has CDR1 SGHTS and CDR2 YDEGEE. CDR3 coding DNA: TGTGCCAGCAGCCTAACAGGGAGCACCGGGGAGCTGTTTTTT. This codes for CASSLTGSTGELFF.

This clone has a handful of counts. The chain combines TRBV6-6 with TRBJ1-2; the match to TRBD1 covers 8 bases. The V gene end was trimmed by 6 bases and the J gene end by 5 bases; junction bases not matched to a gene: 2. The CDR3 runs to 12 residues. Germline V lookup: CDR1 MNHNY, CDR2 SVGAGI (reference sequence). The CDR3 DNA follows: TGTGCCAGCAGGACAGGGGATTATGGCTACACCTTC. Its translation: CASRTGDYGYTF.

This clone was counted only a few times. The CDR3 DNA follows: TGCGCCAGCAGCTGGACAATTACAGGGAAAGCCCTGAACACTGAAGCTTTCTTT. Translation: CASSWTITGKALNTEAFF. V gene TRBV5-1 combines with J gene TRBJ1-1; the D gene is possibly TRBD1 (6 bases). There are 18 residues in the CDR3. The germline V and J ends were trimmed by 3 bases and 0 bases, with 21 bases remaining between them. Germline CDR1 SGHRS, CDR2 YFSETQ. Full variable domain (remainder filled in from reference TRBV5-1 and TRBJ1-1): KAGVTQTPRYLIKTRGQQVTLSCSPISGHRSVSWYQQTPGQGLQFLFEYFSETQRNKGNFPGRFSGRQFSNSRSEMNVSTLELGDSALYLCASSWTITGKALNTEAFFGQGTRLTVV.

This clone was observed a handful of times. This chain links TRBV29-1 with TRBJ1-1; D remains unclear. Germline CDR1 SQVTM, CDR2 ANQGSEA. The CDR3 contains 12 residues. V was cut by 0 bases and J by 4 bases, with 6 bases left in between. The CDR3 nucleotides are TGCAGCGTTGAAGAGGTCAGCACTGAAGCTTTCTTT. It translates to CSVEEVSTEAFF.

The table lists this clone with a few counts. This chain joins TRBV7-2 and TRBJ1-4, with D perhaps TRBD1 (6 bases). The V gene lost 4 bases and the J gene lost 7 bases, with 16 bases spanning the gap. This CDR3 region has 15 residues. The germline gives CDR1 SGHTA, CDR2 FQGNSA. The DNA for the CDR3 is TGTGCCAGCAGCTGGGTCGGGGGGCGCGTTGAAAAACTGTTTTTT. Residues: CASSWVGGRVEKLFF.

A word on this clone: An end of the junction does not agree with germline; a read error may underlie this. This chain joins TRBV7-7 and TRBJ2-7, with TRBD1 as a possible D gene (5 bases). The germline gives CDR1 SSHAT, CDR2 FNYEAQ (reference sequence). The CDR3 sequence is 13 residues long. The CDR3 region has the DNA TGTGCTAGCAGCTTATGGCAGGGCTACGAGCAGTACTTC. Its protein is CASSLWQGYEQYF.

The chain recombines TRBV29-1 with TRBJ2-1, with a weak D call TRBD1 (5 bases). V gave up 5 bases and J gave up 10 bases, with 18 bases separating them. The CDR3 extends over 13 amino acids. The germline V gene has CDR1 SQVTM and CDR2 ANQGSEA. CDR3 amino acids: CSVQLKGSGEQFF. The CDR3 DNA is TGCAGCGTTCAACTTAAAGGGTCAGGGGAGCAGTTCTTC.

V gene TRBV6-6 combines with J gene TRBJ1-1, with 8 bases matching TRBD1. Germline lookup yields CDR1 MNHNY and CDR2 SVGAGI (reference sequence). The CDR3 is 14 residues long. Losses at the gene ends were 5 bases for V and 1 base for J; bases not matched to a gene: 3. The CDR3 spells CASSPQGGNTEAFF. CDR3 sequence (DNA): TGTGCCAGCAGTCCACAGGGGGGGAACACTGAAGCTTTCTTT.

This clone was detected only a few times. This chain uses TRBV28 with TRBJ2-1; 8 bases are a match to TRBD2. The junction had 20 bases not matched to a gene; V was cut back by 5 bases and J by 8 bases. Germline CDR1 is MDHEN and CDR2 is SYDVKM. The CDR3 is 18 residues long. CDR3 bases: TGTGCCAGCAGTCCCTTAGTCTTTACGGGAGGGCCGAGCCATGAGCAGTTCTTC. It codes for CASSPLVFTGGPSHEQFF.

This CDR3 is CASSPFAGSSTDTQYF. The DNA for the CDR3 is TGTGCCAGCAGCCCTTTTGCGGGGTCTAGCACAGATACGCAGTATTTT. This chain uses TRBV11-2 with TRBJ2-3; D is perhaps TRBD2 (6 bases). Trimming cost V 5 bases and J 0 bases, with 15 bases left between them. Per the germline V gene, CDR1 is SGHAT and CDR2 is FQNNGV. CDR3 length equals 16 residues.

This clone showed up just a few times. The CDR3 region has the DNA TGTGCCAGCAGCCCTCGGACAGAAATGAACACTGAAGCTTTCTTT. Translated, it gives CASSPRTEMNTEAFF. The chain joins TRBV5-8 to TRBJ1-1; D may be TRBD1 (6 bases). Per germline, CDR1 SGHTS and CDR2 YDEGEE. CDR3 length: 15 amino acids. V was cut by 4 bases and J by 0 bases, with 13 bases left in between.

The V call is TRBV28, the J call TRBJ1-5, with D tentatively TRBD1 (6 bases). Germline CDR1 is MDHEN and CDR2 is SYDVKM. The CDR3 extends over 13 amino acids. The V gene lost 11 bases and the J gene lost 7 bases, with 18 bases spanning the gap. CDR3 region: CAASGGRGQPQHF. As DNA, the CDR3 is TGTGCCGCCTCCGGAGGCAGGGGACAGCCCCAGCATTTT.

V and J are TRBV19 and TRBJ1-2, with TRBD1 as a possible D gene (6 bases). Germline CDR1 is LNHDA and CDR2 is SQIVND (reference sequence). Trimming stripped 7 bases from V and 4 bases from J, with 10 bases between. CDR3 size: 12 residues. In DNA, the CDR3 is TGTGCCAGTACCCAGGGGTTCTATGGCTACACCTTC. Its translation is CASTQGFYGYTF.

This clone has more than one count but fewer than ten. The chain links TRBV7-9 to TRBJ2-6; tentatively, D is TRBD2 (6 bases). There are 13 residues in the CDR3. The germline CDR1 and CDR2 sequences are SEHNR and FQNEAQ (reference sequence). The CDR3 coding sequence is TGTGCTGGCGGGGACTCTGGGGCCAACGTCCTGACTTTC. Translation: CAGGDSGANVLTF. Looking up the rest from reference TRBV7-9 and TRBJ2-6 gives the full variable domain: DTGVSQNPRHKITKRGQNVTFRCDPISEHNRLYWYRQTLGQGPEFLTYFQNEAQLEKSRLLSDRFSAERPKGSFSTLEIQRTEQGDSAMYLCAGGDSGANVLTFGAGSRLTVL.

The gene calls are TRBV28 and TRBJ2-3; weak D call: TRBD2 (5 bases). The CDR3 extends over 13 amino acids. CDR1 and CDR2 from the germline V gene are MDHEN and SYDVKM. Trimming took off 8 bases at V and 4 bases at J, with 13 bases between the two ends. The CDR3 region is CASLAPVPDTQYF. The DNA of the CDR3 is TGTGCCAGCCTAGCCCCGGTGCCAGATACGCAGTATTTT.

This clone was detected only a few times. This chain connects TRBV5-6 to TRBJ2-3, with D possibly being TRBD1 (5 bases). Germline CDR1 reads SGHDT; CDR2 reads YYEEEE. This CDR3 comprises 13 residues. The V and J ends lost 1 base and 6 bases respectively, with 9 bases between them. The CDR3 nucleotides read TGTGCCAGCAGCTTGAGCCAGGGCGATACGCAGTATTTT. Residues: CASSLSQGDTQYF.

This chain links TRBV7-9 with TRBJ1-1; D is possibly TRBD1 (5 bases). The CDR3 is made up of 15 amino acids. CDR1 is SEHNR, CDR2 FQNEAQ, per germline (reference sequence). The ends were cut back, 1 base at V and 4 bases at J, with 13 bases in the middle. The CDR3 reads CASSLEKGWPTEAFF. The DNA of the CDR3 is TGTGCCAGCAGCTTAGAGAAGGGGTGGCCCACTGAAGCTTTCTTT. The variable domain in full, completed from reference TRBV7-9 and TRBJ1-1, reads DTGVSQNPRHKITKRGQNVTFRCDPISEHNRLYWYRQTLGQGPEFLTYFQNEAQLEKSRLLSDRFSAERPKGSFSTLEIQRTEQGDSAMYLCASSLEKGWPTEAFFGQGTRLTVV.

The chain recombines TRBV4-2 with TRBJ2-7; 7 nucleotides line up with TRBD1. Germline V CDR1 and CDR2: LGHNA, YNFKEQ. The CDR3 totals 15 residues. With 4 bases clipped from V and 7 bases from J, the junction kept 13 bases outside the gene matches. Here the CDR3 reads CASSRVGQLPSEQYF. In nucleotides, the CDR3 is TGTGCCAGCAGCCGAGTGGGACAGCTACCCAGTGAGCAGTACTTC.